This is a list of T cell receptor beta chains from one sample in a study of response to subunit inactivated influenza vaccine. TCRdb analysed the RT-PCR reads with MiXCR anew, one entry per CDR3 protein. The sample consists of fewer than 550,000 distinct CDR3 sequences, roughly 23% of them appearing once. Here the sequenced sample was CD4+ T cells sorted from PBMCs, taken about 5 days after vaccination. These receptors all stem from a man aged 50 or older who received an inactivated influenza vaccine. Each CDR3 is given with its conserved first and last residue. A D gene is named only where the DNA matches it firmly. Size values are once, few and many counts, or a class for expanded clones, and some rows have none.

clone_size: many; v_call: TRBV12-3/TRBV12-4; d_call: .; j_call: TRBJ1-6; cdr3_aa: CASSLKANSPLHF; cdr3_nt: TGTGCCAGCAGTTTGAAGGCTAATTCACCCCTCCACTTT
clone_size: many; v_call: TRBV29-1; d_call: .; j_call: TRBJ1-1; cdr3_aa: CSVERVAGTEAFF; cdr3_nt: TGCAGCGTTGAGCGGGTGGCAGGCACTGAAGCTTTCTTT
clone_size: .; v_call: TRBV5-6; d_call: .; j_call: TRBJ1-5; cdr3_aa: CASSLRHNQPQHF; cdr3_nt: TGTGCCAGCAGCTTAAGGCACAATCAGCCCCAGCATTTT
clone_size: .; v_call: TRBV12-3/TRBV12-4; d_call: .; j_call: TRBJ2-3; cdr3_aa: CASNFRGSTDTQYF; cdr3_nt: TGTGCCAGCAACTTCCGGGGGAGCACAGATACGCAGTATTTT
clone_size: few; v_call: TRBV5-1; d_call: .; j_call: TRBJ2-7; cdr3_aa: CASGHSGNPYEQYF; cdr3_nt: TGCGCCAGCGGCCACAGTGGGAACCCCTACGAGCAGTACTTC
clone_size: many; v_call: TRBV29-1; d_call: .; j_call: TRBJ1-5; cdr3_aa: CSVTYRDDQPQHF; cdr3_nt: TGCAGCGTTACCTACAGGGATGACCAGCCCCAGCATTTT
clone_size: few; v_call: TRBV12-3/TRBV12-4; d_call: .; j_call: TRBJ1-2; cdr3_aa: CASSPPWGPRGGYTF; cdr3_nt: TGTGCCAGCAGTCCGCCCTGGGGACCCAGGGGTGGCTACACCTTC
clone_size: .; v_call: TRBV20-1; d_call: TRBD2; j_call: TRBJ2-5; cdr3_aa: CSARHPAGRAETQYF; cdr3_nt: TGCAGTGCTAGACACCCCGCGGGGAGGGCAGAGACCCAGTACTTC
clone_size: .; v_call: TRBV24-1; d_call: .; j_call: TRBJ2-5; cdr3_aa: CAASDSRAPMGTQYF; cdr3_nt: TGTGCCGCCAGTGATTCGCGTGCCCCGATGGGGACCCAGTACTTC
clone_size: .; v_call: TRBV7-2; d_call: TRBD2; j_call: TRBJ2-5; cdr3_aa: CASRPSGSGETQYF; cdr3_nt: TGTGCCAGCAGACCTAGCGGGAGTGGGGAGACCCAGTACTTC
clone_size: .; v_call: TRBV7-3; d_call: TRBD1; j_call: TRBJ2-1; cdr3_aa: CASSLTTGSLTYNEQFF; cdr3_nt: TGTGCCAGCAGCTTAACGACAGGGTCACTTACCTACAATGAGCAGTTCTTC
clone_size: .; v_call: TRBV6-2/TRBV6-3; d_call: .; j_call: TRBJ2-7; cdr3_aa: CASSPSPGNSYEQYF; cdr3_nt: TGTGCCAGCAGTCCAAGTCCGGGGAACTCCTACGAGCAGTACTTC
clone_size: .; v_call: TRBV6-2/TRBV6-3; d_call: TRBD1; j_call: TRBJ2-7; cdr3_aa: CASRGTGRGYEQYF; cdr3_nt: TGTGCCAGCAGAGGGACAGGAAGGGGCTACGAGCAGTACTTC
clone_size: .; v_call: TRBV28; d_call: .; j_call: TRBJ2-7; cdr3_aa: CASSFDNRFNEQYF; cdr3_nt: TGTGCCAGCAGTTTCGACAACCGCTTCAACGAGCAGTACTTC
clone_size: few; v_call: TRBV20-1; d_call: TRBD1; j_call: TRBJ1-3; cdr3_aa: CSATGGLNTIYF; cdr3_nt: TGCAGTGCTACAGGGGGATTAAACACCATATATTTT
clone_size: few; v_call: TRBV12-3/TRBV12-4; d_call: .; j_call: TRBJ1-1; cdr3_aa: CASRRVNTEAFF; cdr3_nt: TGTGCCAGCAGGAGAGTGAACACTGAAGCTTTCTTT
clone_size: .; v_call: TRBV11-2; d_call: .; j_call: TRBJ2-7; cdr3_aa: CASSLTTAKRGSYEQYF; cdr3_nt: TGTGCCAGCAGCTTAACAACAGCAAAGAGAGGGTCCTACGAGCAGTACTTC
clone_size: .; v_call: TRBV20-1; d_call: .; j_call: TRBJ2-5; cdr3_aa: CSARVTGTKETQYF; cdr3_nt: TGCAGTGCTAGAGTTACAGGGACGAAAGAGACCCAGTACTTC
clone_size: .; v_call: TRBV7-8; d_call: TRBD2; j_call: TRBJ2-5; cdr3_aa: CASSLLAGGSIHTRGTQYF; cdr3_nt: TGTGCCAGCAGCTTACTAGCGGGGGGCTCTATTCATACTCGGGGGACCCAGTACTTC
clone_size: .; v_call: TRBV3-1; d_call: .; j_call: TRBJ2-7; cdr3_aa: CASSQGGGANEQYF; cdr3_nt: TGTGCCAGCAGCCAAGGTGGGGGGGCGAATGAGCAGTACTTC
clone_size: few; v_call: TRBV6-1; d_call: .; j_call: TRBJ2-3; cdr3_aa: CASSRQTTDTQYF; cdr3_nt: TGTGCCAGCAGCCGTCAGACAACAGATACGCAGTATTTT
clone_size: .; v_call: TRBV11-1; d_call: TRBD1; j_call: TRBJ2-4; cdr3_aa: CASSLGGQGAVAKNIQYF; cdr3_nt: TGTGCCAGCAGCTTGGGCGGACAGGGGGCGGTAGCCAAAAACATTCAGTACTTC
clone_size: few; v_call: TRBV6-1; d_call: TRBD1; j_call: TRBJ1-2; cdr3_aa: CATAEGASYGYTF; cdr3_nt: TGTGCCACCGCGGAGGGGGCTAGTTATGGCTACACCTTC
clone_size: .; v_call: TRBV18; d_call: TRBD1; j_call: TRBJ2-7; cdr3_aa: CASSRGTGPSYEQYF; cdr3_nt: TGTGCCAGCTCACGCGGGACAGGGCCATCCTACGAGCAGTACTTC
clone_size: few; v_call: TRBV12-3/TRBV12-4; d_call: .; j_call: TRBJ1-1; cdr3_aa: CASSFGGAMNTEAFF; cdr3_nt: TGTGCCAGCAGTTTCGGGGGGGCCATGAACACTGAAGCTTTCTTT
clone_size: few; v_call: TRBV9; d_call: .; j_call: TRBJ1-5; cdr3_aa: CASSVGWGSNQPQHF; cdr3_nt: TGTGCCAGCAGCGTAGGTTGGGGGAGCAATCAGCCCCAGCATTTT
clone_size: .; v_call: TRBV3-1; d_call: TRBD2; j_call: TRBJ2-7; cdr3_aa: CASSQVLASGIYF; cdr3_nt: TGTGCCAGCAGCCAAGTGCTCGCTAGCGGGATTTACTTC
clone_size: many; v_call: TRBV6-1; d_call: TRBD2; j_call: TRBJ2-1; cdr3_aa: CASSDPSGRSYNEQFF; cdr3_nt: TGTGCCAGCAGTGACCCTAGCGGGAGATCCTACAATGAGCAGTTCTTC